This T cell receptor beta chain was retrieved from a study of T cells in Graves' hyperthyroidism and ophthalmopathy. This clonotype was seen ten or more times. Researchers took RNA transcripts and amplified the TCR beta CDR3 regions from them. First-round RT-PCR with HTBI primers amplified the TCR CDR3 region. MiXCR, run by TCRdb on the multiplex PCR reads, gives a single entry per CDR3 protein. The profile shows about 500,000 distinct CDR3 sequences, around 16% of them singletons. PBMCs were sourced from roughly 9.1 ml fresh peripheral blood. Trimming removed 3 bases from V and 2 bases from J, with 16 bases in between. CDR3 length equals 15 residues. Germline assignment: CDR1 SQVTM and CDR2 ANQGSEA.

The clonotype comes from a woman in her twenties or thirties with Graves' ophthalmopathy. The chain recombines TRBV29-1 with TRBJ1-1; D not certain. Sequencing was done on a sample of blood. Written as DNA, the CDR3 is TGCAGCGTTGATGGGGAACGCTATCCAAACACTGAAGCTTTCTTT. It encodes CSVDGERYPNTEAFF. Full variable domain (remainder filled in from reference TRBV29-1 and TRBJ1-1): SAVISQKPSRDICQRGTSLTIQCQVDSQVTMMFWYRQQPGQSLTLIATANQGSEATYESGFVIDKFPISRPNLTFSTLTVSNMSPEDSSIYLCSVDGERYPNTEAFFGQGTRLTVV.